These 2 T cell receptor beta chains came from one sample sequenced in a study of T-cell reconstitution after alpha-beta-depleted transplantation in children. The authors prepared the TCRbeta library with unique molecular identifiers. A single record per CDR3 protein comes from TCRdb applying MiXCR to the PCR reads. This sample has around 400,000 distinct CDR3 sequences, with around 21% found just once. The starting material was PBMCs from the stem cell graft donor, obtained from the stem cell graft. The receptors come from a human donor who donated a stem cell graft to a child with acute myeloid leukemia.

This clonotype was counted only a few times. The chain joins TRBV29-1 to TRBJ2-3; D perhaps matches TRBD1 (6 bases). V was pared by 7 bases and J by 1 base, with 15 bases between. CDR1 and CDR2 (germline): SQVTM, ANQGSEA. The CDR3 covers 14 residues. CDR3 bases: TGCAGCGCCGAGGGGGATGCCCGCACAGATACGCAGTATTTT. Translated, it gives CSAEGDARTDTQYF.

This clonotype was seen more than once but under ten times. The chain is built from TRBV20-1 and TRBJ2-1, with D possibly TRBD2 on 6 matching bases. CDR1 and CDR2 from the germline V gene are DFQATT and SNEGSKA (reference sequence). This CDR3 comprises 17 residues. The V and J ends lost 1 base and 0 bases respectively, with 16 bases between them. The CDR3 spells CSARVVVAESSYNEQFF. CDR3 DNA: TGCAGTGCTAGAGTGGTGGTAGCGGAGAGCTCCTACAATGAGCAGTTCTTC.